Given below is one T cell receptor (beta chain) in context. The second PCR ran about 6 to 12 cycles with a sample-barcoded 5' primer and J-beta primers. The authors tagged each cDNA molecule using a template-switch adaptor with 12 random nucleotides. Using its own MiXCR run on the 5' RACE reads, TCRdb lists one record per CDR3 protein. This sample has around 1,700,000 distinct CDR3 sequences, with roughly 27% found just once. The sample originates from a study of blood T cells in healthy people across ages. The CDR3 runs 17 residues. Germline trimming cut 5 bases from V and 2 bases from J; bases unmatched to any gene: 13. CDR1 and CDR2 (germline): PRHDT, FYEKMQ (reference sequence).

Sequencing was performed on blood. The rearrangement joins TRBV13 to TRBJ1-2, with TRBD1 matching 8 bases. The clonotype originates from a woman aged 25 to 39 in good health. As DNA, the CDR3 is TGTGCCAGCAGCCACCCTAGTCCCGGACAGGGAAACTATGGCTACACCTTC. Translated, it gives CASSHPSPGQGNYGYTF.